The 6 T cell receptor beta chains reported below all come from one sample, sequenced in a study of CD8+ T cells in alopecia areata. Treatment given: oral pan-JAK inhibitor, 5-10 mg twice daily. It was cDNA, reverse transcribed from extracted RNA, that served as the sequencing template. Using immunoSEQ multiplex PCR, the repertoire was profiled, and TCRdb retains in-frame clones only, with some absent. The sample includes roughly 200,000 clones, approximately 47% of them seen just once. The specimen comprised CD4+ T cells sorted from blood, sampled at approximately week 36, from a patient treated with tofacitinib. These receptors were collected from a human donor with alopecia areata.

This clone was counted once. The rearrangement uses TRBV5-6 and TRBJ2-1; 11 nucleotides line up with TRBD2. The J segment lost 4 bases and the V segment lost 5 bases, leaving 5 bases of the junction unmatched. The CDR3 is made up of 15 amino acids. CDR1 and CDR2 (germline): SGHDT, YYEEEE. The CDR3 DNA is TGTGCCAGCAGGATGCGACTAGCGGGGTACAATGAGCAGTTCTTC. This gives the protein CASRMRLAGYNEQFF.

This clone appeared a few times. This chain connects TRBV10-3 to TRBJ2-5; no clear D. CDR1 ENHRY and CDR2 SYGVKD come from the germline V gene. CDR3 size: 14 residues. The V gene lost 6 bases and the J gene lost 2 bases, with 13 bases spanning the gap. CDR3 nucleotide sequence: TGTGCCATCAGGGCAGGCGCTTCTCAAGAGACCCAGTACTTC. Its protein product is CAIRAGASQETQYF.

This chain uses TRBV30 with TRBJ1-3; D is possibly TRBD1 (5 bases). Germline V gene sequence: CDR1 GTSNPN, CDR2 SVGIG (reference sequence). The CDR3 is 13 residues long. Between the trimmed V and J ends, which lost 3 bases and 4 bases, there was a span of 10 bases. The CDR3, as DNA: TGTGCCTGGAGCCCAGGGCAAGGAAACACCATATATTTT. Its protein is CAWSPGQGNTIYF. Filled out from reference TRBV30 and TRBJ1-3, the complete variable domain reads SQTIHQWPATLVQPVGSPLSLECTVEGTSNPNLYWYRQAAGRGLQLLFYSVGIGQISSEVPQNLSASRPQDRQFILSSKKLLLSDSGFYLCAWSPGQGNTIYFGEGSWLTVV.

This rearrangement joins TRBV7-8 to TRBJ2-7, with 9 bases identical to TRBD1. CDR3 size: 14 residues. The junction had 7 bases not matched to a gene; V was cut back by 4 bases and J by 6 bases. Germline CDR1 reads SGHVS; CDR2 reads FQNEAQ. The CDR3 is CASSSRDRVSEQYF. The CDR3 DNA follows: TGTGCCAGCAGCTCAAGGGACAGGGTGTCCGAGCAGTACTTC.

The chain employs TRBV7-2 and TRBJ2-5; 7 bases fit TRBD2. Germline CDR1 and CDR2: SGHTA and FQGNSA. This CDR3 is 15 amino acids long. J lost 9 bases, V lost 4 bases, and 14 bases had no gene match. The CDR3 protein is CASSSPDKGGESQYF. The CDR3 DNA reads TGTGCCAGCAGCTCCCCTGACAAGGGAGGGGAATCCCAGTACTTC.

The chain is built from TRBV7-9 and TRBJ2-5, with 7 bases aligning to TRBD1. This CDR3 contains 14 residues. V lost 8 bases and J lost 0; bases outside the gene matches: 6. The germline gives CDR1 SEHNR, CDR2 FQNEAQ (reference sequence). The CDR3 region is CASGTDRYQETQYF. CDR3 DNA: TGTGCCAGCGGGACAGACCGGTACCAAGAGACCCAGTACTTC.